This record covers a single T cell receptor (beta chain). The data stem from a study of OX40 agonist ivuxolimab in advanced cancers. Generated by immunoSEQ multiplex PCR, the TCRdb table keeps only in-frame clones and is missing some. The top ten clones hold roughly 0.47% of a sample with 60,000 or so clones, 82% of them seen once. Trimming at V came to 1 base and at J to 4 bases, leaving 4 bases not matched to a gene. The CDR3 spans 15 residues. Germline assignment: CDR1 SGDLS and CDR2 YYNGEE. This specimen was CD4+ or CD8+ T cells sorted from blood, taken in a trial of the OX40 agonist ivuxolimab. The receptor was derived from an adult with an advanced solid tumor such as melanoma, head and neck, liver or kidney cancer. The chain carries TRBV9 and TRBJ2-1; 8 bases line up with TRBD2. CDR3 loop: CASSVTSGSYNEQFF. In nucleotides, the CDR3 is TGTGCCAGCAGCGTAACTAGCGGTTCATACAATGAGCAGTTCTTC.